This T cell receptor (beta chain) was documented in a study of blood T cell repertoires in COVID-19. The CDR3 has 14 residues. Germline CDR1 and CDR2: SNHLY and FYNNEI. V dropped 3 bases and J dropped 6; count of bases not matched to a gene: 1. The authors' processing: Estimates of nucleated cell counts were drawn from the amplification of reference gene primers. Generated by immunoSEQ multiplex PCR, the TCRdb table keeps only in-frame clones and is missing some. V and J calls and clone size come straight from that table; D and trimming were deduced from the DNA. Of about 200,000 clones listed, around 80% are singletons.

The chain recombines TRBV2 with TRBJ2-1; 11 positions agree with TRBD2. This receptor was identified in a woman between 70 and 85 years old with acute or convalescent COVID-19. Sample: peripheral blood. CDR3 sequence reads: CASSDGLAGNEQFF. The CDR3 region has the DNA TGTGCCAGCAGTGATGGACTAGCGGGCAATGAGCAGTTCTTC.